This T cell receptor (beta chain) was identified during a study of blood T cells in healthy people across ages. Study-wide results and limits: Donor CMV status was unknown, possibly confounding expanded clonotype changes. Aged donors had fewer naive CD4+ cells and lower diversity than long-lived donors.

The use of a sample-barcoded 5' primer and a J-beta primer mix characterized a second PCR of about 7 to 12 cycles. TCRdb re-called the 5' RACE reads with MiXCR, one entry per CDR3 protein. The sample lists 1.5 million to 2 million distinct CDR3 sequences, 28% occurring once. On this clonotype: Its antigen is currently unknown.

Germline V lookup: CDR1 MNHNY, CDR2 SVGAGI (reference sequence). V was pared by 2 bases and J by 3 bases, with 4 bases of the junction left unmatched. The CDR3 contains 15 residues. The TCR sequence derives from a woman in her thirties in good health. The specimen sequenced was blood. This rearrangement joins TRBV6-6 to TRBJ1-5, with 7 bases lining up with TRBD1. The CDR3: CASSYTGQVNQPQHF. The CDR3 region has the DNA TGTGCCAGCAGTTACACTGGACAGGTCAATCAGCCCCAGCATTTT.